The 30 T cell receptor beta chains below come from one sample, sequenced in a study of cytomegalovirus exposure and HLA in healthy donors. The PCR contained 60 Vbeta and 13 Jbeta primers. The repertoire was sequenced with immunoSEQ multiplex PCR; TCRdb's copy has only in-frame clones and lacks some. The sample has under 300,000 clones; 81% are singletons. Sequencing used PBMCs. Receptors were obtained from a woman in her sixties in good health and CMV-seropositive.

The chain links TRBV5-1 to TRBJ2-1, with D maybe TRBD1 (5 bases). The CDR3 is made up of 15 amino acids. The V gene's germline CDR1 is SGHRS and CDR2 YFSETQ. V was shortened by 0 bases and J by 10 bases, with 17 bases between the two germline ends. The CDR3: CASSLDFGQGREQFF. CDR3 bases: TGCGCCAGCAGCTTGGACTTCGGCCAGGGTAGGGAGCAGTTCTTC.

The CDR3 bases are TGTGCCAGCAGCTTGGAACAGGGCCTCAATCAGCCCCAGCATTTT. It specifies CASSLEQGLNQPQHF. The genes are TRBV5-4 and TRBJ1-5; possibly TRBD1 for D (6 bases). Germline V gives CDR1 SGHNT, CDR2 YYREEE (reference sequence). This CDR3 is built from 15 residues. The germline V and J ends were trimmed by 0 bases and 3 bases, with 10 bases remaining between them.

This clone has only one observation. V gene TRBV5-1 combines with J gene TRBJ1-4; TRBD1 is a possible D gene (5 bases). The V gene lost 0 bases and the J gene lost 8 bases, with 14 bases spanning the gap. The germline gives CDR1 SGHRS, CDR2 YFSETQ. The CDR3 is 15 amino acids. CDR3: CASSLERQGGEKLFF. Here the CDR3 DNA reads TGCGCCAGCAGCTTGGAACGGCAGGGAGGGGAAAAACTGTTTTTT.

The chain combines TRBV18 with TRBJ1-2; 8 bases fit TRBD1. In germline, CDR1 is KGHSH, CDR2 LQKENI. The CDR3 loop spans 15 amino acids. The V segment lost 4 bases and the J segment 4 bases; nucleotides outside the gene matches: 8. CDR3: CASSRGQDLGYGYTF. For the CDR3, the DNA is TGTGCCAGCTCACGGGGACAGGACCTGGGCTATGGCTACACCTTC.

CDR3 protein: CASSILAGAYEQYF. CDR3 sequence (DNA): TGTGCCAGTAGTATCCTAGCGGGGGCCTACGAGCAGTACTTC. V usage is TRBV19 and J usage is TRBJ2-7; TRBD2 aligns across 10 bases. The V gene end was trimmed by 3 bases and the J gene end by 2 bases; junction bases not matched to a gene: 1. Germline V gene lookup returns CDR1 LNHDA and CDR2 SQIVND (reference sequence). There are 14 residues in the CDR3. The full variable domain, rest sourced from reference TRBV19 and TRBJ2-7, is DGGITQSPKYLFRKEGQNVTLSCEQNLNHDAMYWYRQDPGQGLRLIYYSQIVNDFQKGDIAEGYSVSREKKESFPLTVTSAQKNPTAFYLCASSILAGAYEQYFGPGTRLTVT.

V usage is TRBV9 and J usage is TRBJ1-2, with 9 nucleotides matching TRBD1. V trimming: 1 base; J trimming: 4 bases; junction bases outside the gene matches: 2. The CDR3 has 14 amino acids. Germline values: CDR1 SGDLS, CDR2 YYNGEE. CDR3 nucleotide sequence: TGTGCCAGCAGCGTAACGGGACAGGGCTATGGCTACACCTTC. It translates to CASSVTGQGYGYTF.

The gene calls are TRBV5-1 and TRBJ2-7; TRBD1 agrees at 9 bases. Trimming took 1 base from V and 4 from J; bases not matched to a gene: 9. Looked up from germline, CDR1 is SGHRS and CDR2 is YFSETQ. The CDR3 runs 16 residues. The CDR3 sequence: CASSLSPDRGVYEQYF. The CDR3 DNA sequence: TGCGCCAGCAGCTTGAGTCCGGACAGGGGAGTTTACGAGCAGTACTTC.

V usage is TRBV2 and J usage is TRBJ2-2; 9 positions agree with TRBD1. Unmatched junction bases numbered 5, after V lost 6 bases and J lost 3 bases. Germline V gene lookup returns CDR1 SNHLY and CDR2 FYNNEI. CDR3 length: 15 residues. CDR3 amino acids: CASSGTGSYTGELFF. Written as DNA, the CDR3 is TGTGCCAGCAGCGGGACAGGGTCATACACCGGGGAGCTGTTTTTT.

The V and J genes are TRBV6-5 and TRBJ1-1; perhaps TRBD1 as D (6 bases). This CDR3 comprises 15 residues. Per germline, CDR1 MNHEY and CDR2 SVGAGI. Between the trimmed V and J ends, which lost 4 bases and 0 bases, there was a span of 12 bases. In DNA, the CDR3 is TGTGCCAGCAGTTCCCCAGGGGCCCTGAACACTGAAGCTTTCTTT. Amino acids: CASSSPGALNTEAFF.

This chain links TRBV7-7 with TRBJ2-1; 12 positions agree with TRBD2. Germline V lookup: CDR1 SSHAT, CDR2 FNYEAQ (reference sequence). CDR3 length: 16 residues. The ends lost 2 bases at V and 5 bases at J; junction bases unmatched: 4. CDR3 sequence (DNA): TGTGCCAGCAGCTTAAGACTAGCGGGAGACAACAATGAGCAGTTCTTC. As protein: CASSLRLAGDNNEQFF.

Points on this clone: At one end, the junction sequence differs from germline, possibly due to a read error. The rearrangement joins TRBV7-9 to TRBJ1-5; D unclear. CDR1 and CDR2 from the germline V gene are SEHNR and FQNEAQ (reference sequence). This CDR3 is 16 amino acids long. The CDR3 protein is CSSSLSSRLSNQPQHF. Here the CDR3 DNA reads TGTTCCAGCAGCTTATCGTCCAGGCTGAGCAATCAGCCCCAGCATTTT. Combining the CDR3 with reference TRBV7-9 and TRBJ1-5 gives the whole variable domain DTGVSQNPRHKITKRGQNVTFRCDPISEHNRLYWYRQTLGQGPEFLTYFQNEAQLEKSRLLSDRFSAERPKGSFSTLEIQRTEQGDSAMYLCSSSLSSRLSNQPQHFGDGTRLSIL.

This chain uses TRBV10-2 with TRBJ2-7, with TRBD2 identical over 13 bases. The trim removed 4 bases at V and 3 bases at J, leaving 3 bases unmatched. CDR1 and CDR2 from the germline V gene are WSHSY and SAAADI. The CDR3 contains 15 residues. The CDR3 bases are TGCGCCAGCAGTGGGACTAGCGGGGGTTACTACGAGCAGTACTTC. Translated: CASSGTSGGYYEQYF.

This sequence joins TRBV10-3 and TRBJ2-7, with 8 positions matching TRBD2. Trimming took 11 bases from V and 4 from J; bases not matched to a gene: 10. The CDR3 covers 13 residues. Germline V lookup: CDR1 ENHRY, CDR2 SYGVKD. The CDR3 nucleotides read TGTGCCGTCGTCGACCCGGGGGGGTACGAGCAGTACTTC. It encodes CAVVDPGGYEQYF.

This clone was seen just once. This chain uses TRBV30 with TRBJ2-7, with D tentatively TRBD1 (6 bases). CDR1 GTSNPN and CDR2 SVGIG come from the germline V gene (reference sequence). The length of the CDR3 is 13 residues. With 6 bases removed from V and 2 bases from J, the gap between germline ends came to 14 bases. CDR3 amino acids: CACPGTLTYEQYF. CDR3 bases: TGTGCCTGCCCCGGGACACTTACCTACGAGCAGTACTTC.

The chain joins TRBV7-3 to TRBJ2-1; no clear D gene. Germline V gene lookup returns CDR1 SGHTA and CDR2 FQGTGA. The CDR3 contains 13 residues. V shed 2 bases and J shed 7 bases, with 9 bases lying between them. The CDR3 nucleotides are TGTGCCAGCAGCTTAGAGCCCTCTAATGAGCAGTTCTTC. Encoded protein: CASSLEPSNEQFF.

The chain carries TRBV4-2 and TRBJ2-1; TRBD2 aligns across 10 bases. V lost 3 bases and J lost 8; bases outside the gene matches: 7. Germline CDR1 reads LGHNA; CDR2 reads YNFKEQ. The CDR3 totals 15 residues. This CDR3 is CASSHVSGRGDEQFF. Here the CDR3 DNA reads TGTGCCAGCAGCCATGTGAGCGGGAGGGGGGATGAGCAGTTCTTC.

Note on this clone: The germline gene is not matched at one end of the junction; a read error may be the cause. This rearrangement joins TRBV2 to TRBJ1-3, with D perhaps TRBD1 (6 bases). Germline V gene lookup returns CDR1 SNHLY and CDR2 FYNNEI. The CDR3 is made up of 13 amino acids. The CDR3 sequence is CAAGTNSGTTIYF. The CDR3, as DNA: TGTGCCGCCGGGACAAACTCTGGAACCACCATATATTTT.

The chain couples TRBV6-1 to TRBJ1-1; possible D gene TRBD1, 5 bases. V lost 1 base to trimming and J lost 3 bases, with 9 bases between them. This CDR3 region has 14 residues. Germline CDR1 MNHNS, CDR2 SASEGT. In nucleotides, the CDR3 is TGTGCCAGCAGTGAAGGCGGGGGATACACTGAAGCTTTCTTT. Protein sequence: CASSEGGGYTEAFF.

DNA for the CDR3: TGCGCCAGCAGCTTTAATCCCAACACTGAAGCTTTCTTT. Its translation is CASSFNPNTEAFF. The rearrangement uses TRBV5-1 and TRBJ1-1; no reliable D call. The CDR3 spans 13 residues. V lost 2 bases, J lost 2 bases, and 7 bases lay in between. Germline assignment: CDR1 SGHRS and CDR2 YFSETQ. The full variable domain, rest sourced from reference TRBV5-1 and TRBJ1-1, is KAGVTQTPRYLIKTRGQQVTLSCSPISGHRSVSWYQQTPGQGLQFLFEYFSETQRNKGNFPGRFSGRQFSNSRSEMNVSTLELGDSALYLCASSFNPNTEAFFGQGTRLTVV.

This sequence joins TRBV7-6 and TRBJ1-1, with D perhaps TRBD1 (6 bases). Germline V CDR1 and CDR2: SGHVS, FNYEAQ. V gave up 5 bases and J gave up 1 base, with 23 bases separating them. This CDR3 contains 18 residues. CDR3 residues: CASSAWVRRGRANTEAFF. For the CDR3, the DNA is TGTGCCAGCAGCGCTTGGGTGCGCAGGGGTAGGGCGAACACTGAAGCTTTCTTT.

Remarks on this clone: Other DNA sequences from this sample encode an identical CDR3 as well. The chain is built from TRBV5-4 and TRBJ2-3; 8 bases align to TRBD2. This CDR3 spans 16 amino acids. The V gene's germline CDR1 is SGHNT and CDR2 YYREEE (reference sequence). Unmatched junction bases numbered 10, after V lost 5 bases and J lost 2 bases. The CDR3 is CASSSGTGGNTDTQYF. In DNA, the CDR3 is TGTGCCAGCAGTTCCGGAACGGGAGGGAACACAGATACGCAGTATTTT.

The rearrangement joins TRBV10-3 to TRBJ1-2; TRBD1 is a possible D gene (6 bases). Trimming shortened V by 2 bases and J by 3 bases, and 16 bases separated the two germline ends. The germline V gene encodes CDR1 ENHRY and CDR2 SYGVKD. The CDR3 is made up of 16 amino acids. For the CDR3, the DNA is TGTGCCATCAGTGAGGCACAGGGAAGTAGTCACTATGGCTACACCTTC. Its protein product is CAISEAQGSSHYGYTF.

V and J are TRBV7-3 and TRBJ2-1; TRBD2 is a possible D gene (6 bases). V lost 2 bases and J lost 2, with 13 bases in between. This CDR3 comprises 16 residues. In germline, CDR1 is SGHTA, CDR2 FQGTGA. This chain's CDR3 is CASSLGGAHPYNEQFF. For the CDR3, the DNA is TGTGCCAGCAGCTTAGGCGGGGCCCACCCCTACAATGAGCAGTTCTTC.

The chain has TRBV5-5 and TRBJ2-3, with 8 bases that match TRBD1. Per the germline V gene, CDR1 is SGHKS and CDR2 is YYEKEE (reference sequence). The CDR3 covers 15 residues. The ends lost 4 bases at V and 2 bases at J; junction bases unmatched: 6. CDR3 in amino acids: CASSEWTGNTDTQYF. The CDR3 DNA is TGTGCCAGCAGCGAGTGGACAGGGAACACAGATACGCAGTATTTT.

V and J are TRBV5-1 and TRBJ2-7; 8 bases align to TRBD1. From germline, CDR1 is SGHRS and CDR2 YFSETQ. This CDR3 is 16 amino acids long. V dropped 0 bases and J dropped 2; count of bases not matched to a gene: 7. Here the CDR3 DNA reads TGCGCCAGCAGCTTGGGGGGGACAGGCGGCCCCTACGAGCAGTACTTC. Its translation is CASSLGGTGGPYEQYF.

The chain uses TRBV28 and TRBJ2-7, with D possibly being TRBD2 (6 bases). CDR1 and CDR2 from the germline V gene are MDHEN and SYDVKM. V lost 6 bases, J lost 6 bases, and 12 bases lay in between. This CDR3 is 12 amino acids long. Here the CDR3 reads CASSVGGAEQYF. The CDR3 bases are TGTGCCAGCAGCGTTGGCGGGGCCGAGCAGTACTTC.

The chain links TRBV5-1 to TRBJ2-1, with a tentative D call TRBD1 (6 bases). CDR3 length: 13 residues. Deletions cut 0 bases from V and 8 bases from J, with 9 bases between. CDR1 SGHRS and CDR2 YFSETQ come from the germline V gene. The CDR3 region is CASSLGRGDEQFF. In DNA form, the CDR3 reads TGCGCCAGCAGCTTGGGCAGGGGTGATGAGCAGTTCTTC.

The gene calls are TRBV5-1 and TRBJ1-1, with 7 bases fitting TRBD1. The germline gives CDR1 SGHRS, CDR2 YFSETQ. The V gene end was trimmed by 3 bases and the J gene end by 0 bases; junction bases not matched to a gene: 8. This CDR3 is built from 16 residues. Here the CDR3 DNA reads TGCGCCAGCAGCTCAACTGGACAGGACATGAACACTGAAGCTTTCTTT. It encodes CASSSTGQDMNTEAFF.

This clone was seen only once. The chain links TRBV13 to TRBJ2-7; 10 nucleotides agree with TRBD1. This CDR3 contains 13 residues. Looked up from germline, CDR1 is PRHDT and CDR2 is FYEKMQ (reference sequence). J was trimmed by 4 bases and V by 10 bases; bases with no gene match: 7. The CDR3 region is CATTDRGPYEQYF. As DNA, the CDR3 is TGTGCCACCACAGACAGGGGGCCGTACGAGCAGTACTTC.

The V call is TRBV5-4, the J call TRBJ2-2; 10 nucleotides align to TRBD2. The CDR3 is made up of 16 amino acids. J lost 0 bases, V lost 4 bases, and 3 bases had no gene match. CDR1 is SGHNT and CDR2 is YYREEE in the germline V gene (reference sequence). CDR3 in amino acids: CASSRTSGANTGELFF. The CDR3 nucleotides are TGTGCCAGCAGCCGGACTAGCGGCGCGAACACCGGGGAGCTGTTTTTT.